This T cell receptor beta chain originates from a study of cytomegalovirus exposure and HLA in healthy donors (TCRdb year 2017). About the investigation overall: An earlier analysis of roughly 610 of the donors reported 250 to 300 Gb of sequence data and 100 million to 120 million unique TCR beta sequences obtained from roughly 170 million T cells. The later analysis used no new phenotypic data to find candidate immune exposures, relying instead on TCR beta sequences and their occurrence across donors. The number of typed donors differed by locus: 629-630 for A, B, C, DRB1 and DQB1; approximately 530 for DQA1; 606 for DPA1; and some 470 for DPB1. Every repertoire in the discovery cohort had been generated on one and the same sequencing platform. To study patterns of TCR occurrence, a later analysis re-analyzed previously published TCR beta repertoires from 700 or so donors and added high-resolution HLA genotyping. Donor age, sex, ethnicity and CMV serostatus were compiled alongside the repertoire data. Both class I and class II loci were covered by HLA typing, at four-digit resolution. An early release that covered 640 HLA-typed donors contained around 300 gigabases of sequencing data and about 93 million unique TCR sequences. An earlier analysis of 450 to 750 of the donors used high-throughput TCR beta sequencing to judge whether each TCR beta V gene segment behaved as functional or pseudogenic. Genome-wide SNP genotypes for about three fifths of the roughly 670 donors were used in a later genetic analysis, which treated that subset as a discovery cohort. The T cell repertoires of several hundred subjects were profiled by immunosequencing and related to cytomegalovirus serostatus. In addition to the first cohort of 666 subjects, a separate validation cohort of 120 different subjects was used. Of the roughly 400 genotyped donors, less than 85% were placed in the genetic ancestry cluster associated with self-reported Caucasian donors. The study combined high-throughput TCR immunosequencing, statistical association of individual TCRs with disease status, and machine learning to predict cytomegalovirus infection status. The study was designed to test whether signatures of past pathogen exposure could be identified by cataloging public T cell receptors. Because of strong linkage in the cohort, roughly five DR-DQ haplotypes were treated as single units for association and clustering. Among 398 genotyped donors of the cohort, an average of about 220,000 unique TCR beta nucleotide sequences was sequenced per donor, of which approximately 18% were non-productive. Overall study results and their limits: It was suggested by the authors that the approach could potentially be generalized to other disease states and immunological phenotypes. In both the original and validation cohorts, the classifier was reported to diagnose cytomegalovirus status with high specificity and sensitivity. A later genetic analysis associated a missense DCLRE1C variant with V-gene and J-gene trimming of TCR beta chains, and an independent cohort replicated the association. Broadly in line with IMGT annotations, most TCR beta V segments showed up in productive rearrangements about 87% or about 30% of the time in an earlier analysis of 587 of the donors. The sequencing pipeline was judged likely to have produced a cluster of highly shared sequence variants as a technical artifact. Correlated functional status among segregating V segments might reflect linkage disequilibrium, but an unknown experimental factor could not be ruled out. In the study, about 150 TCR beta chains were listed as associated with cytomegalovirus. CMV serostatus was the only immune exposure information available for the cohort. The presence/absence analyses assumed that sequencing depth was roughly uniform across donors, and that assumption may not be true. Because counts were too low, about 15 rarely observed V segments, including chromosome 9 orphons, were left out of the earlier analysis of 587 of the donors. While some public TCRs were present in many individuals, most TCR sequences turned up only very rarely across donors. A later analysis found that HLA-associated TCR beta chains were more clonally expanded and had lower generation probabilities than equally common non-associated chains. A later analysis associated around 16,000 TCR beta sequences with specific HLA alleles at a false discovery rate of 0.05. In vitro tests confirmed that a few of the cytomegalovirus-associated TCR beta chains recognize cytomegalovirus antigens. The cohort was sequenced for TCR beta chains only, and without alpha or paired-chain data the features that could be detected were limited. According to a later analysis, parvovirus B19, influenza, CMV and Epstein-Barr virus appeared linked to several top co-occurrence clusters. Most CMV-associated TCR beta chains appeared to be HLA-restricted in a later analysis, and the HLA associations seemed to be driven largely by CMV exposure. According to a later genetic analysis, donors in an Asian-associated ancestry cluster had fewer N-insertions in productive TCRs than the roughly 660-donor mean. Because HLA typing was unavailable for some donors at each locus, only the typed subset was used in association tests. Assigning TCR associations to individual alleles was difficult when HLA alleles, especially DR and DQ, strongly co-occurred. In a later analysis, TCR association rates were found to vary across HLA loci, with the most associated TCRs seen for DRB1 alleles and the fewest for HLA-C alleles. Some IMGT-functional V segments, including TRBV6-2 and TRBV6-3, could not be told apart with the 87-base-pair reads, so those segments were excluded. A further reported finding was that TCR beta sequences accurately predicted the HLA-A and HLA-B alleles for most subjects in the first cohort.

The germline V gene (reference sequence) gives CDR1 as PRHDT and CDR2 as FYEKMQ. Trimming at the junction amounts to 5 bases on V and 0 bases on J, and the germline ends lie 5 bases apart. From the cysteine up to the phenylalanine, the CDR3 has a length of 12 residues. Here the CDR3 DNA is all that survives: 36 bases in frame from base 1. Points on this clone: The clone's antigen remains unknown. Base-call qualities are not available, and no considerably larger clone is one nucleotide away.

In total, roughly 670 healthy bone marrow donors made up the cohort. All cohort members were sampled while nominally healthy, although unrecorded immune exposures were likely present. The donor tested CMV seropositive and was one of the 289 seropositive cohort members. Every donor gave a peripheral blood sample, and the peripheral blood mononuclear cells from that sample were used for TCR beta sequencing. The Qiagen DNeasy Blood Extraction Kit was used to extract genomic DNA from the blood cell samples. Library prep was done by the immunoSEQ multiplex PCR assay. For the multiplex PCR, a mixture combining 60 forward primers for TCR Vbeta segments and 13 reverse primers for TCR Jbeta segments was used. A multiplex PCR assay on genomic DNA amplified the CDR3 region of rearranged TCR beta genes. Amplified TCR beta libraries were sequenced as 87-base-pair reads on the Illumina HiSeq System. The authors processed their data as follows. In a later analysis, tens of millions of unique TCR beta chains were counted across the roughly 700 repertoires, and approximately 11 million of these chains were shared by at least two donors. A nearest-neighbor algorithm error-corrected the raw reads and collapsed the reads into unique sequences, merging closely related sequences to remove PCR and sequencing errors. To assign V, D and J gene segments, CDR3 sequences were aligned to IMGT reference sequences. Each retained sequence needed at least a six-nucleotide match to both a V gene segment and a J gene segment. Rearrangements were called productive when the CDR3 lacked stop codons and stayed in frame with V and J; all others were non-productive. Following IMGT convention, CDR3 was defined as the stretch from the second conserved V-encoded cysteine up to the conserved J-encoded phenylalanine. In an earlier analysis of around 570 of the donors, sequences lacking an unambiguous match to a single V gene segment were excluded. In an earlier analysis of more than 500 of the donors, a V segment was called functional when productive rearrangements were above 56.7%, and segregating when the standard deviation between donors exceeded 5%. To diagnose cytomegalovirus status from the catalog of TCR beta chain sequences, a statistical classification framework was built. A later analysis assigned V and J genes by comparing TCR nucleotide sequences with IMGT/GENE-DB human TR gene sequences. A later analysis assigned CDR3 sequences and most-parsimonious VDJ recombination scenarios with the TCRdist pipeline. In a later analysis, every TCR beta chain was defined by the combination of its CDR3 amino acid sequence and its V-gene family, and reads without a unique V-gene family were dropped. As a way to deal with suspected cross-contamination and a sequencing artifact, a later analysis dropped 500 to 700 nucleotide sequences that were highly shared and had low generation probability. A later analysis calculated a clonal expansion index for each public chain from normalized within-repertoire ranks of inferred template counts. A later analysis computed generation probabilities with a VDJ recombination model fitted to out-of-frame rearrangements, and checked the results against IGoR. Hypergeometric tests were used in a later analysis to score TCR-TCR, TCR-HLA and TCR-CMV co-occurrence, with a repertoire-size bias correction applied to the TCR pairs. In a later analysis, false discovery rates were estimated by permuting HLA or CMV assignments 20 times. A later analysis grouped co-occurring TCRs with DBSCAN, adding TCRdist sequence similarity when clustering within HLA-allele-positive subsets. Repertoires with fewer than 30,000 or more than 120,000 public chains, plus five repertoires with anomalous nucleotide sharing, were excluded from co-occurrence clustering. Not all clones reach the TCRdb copy of this immuneACCESS table, which keeps in-frame sequences only. Checked studies attribute under half of the gap to unresolved V genes and leave the rest unexplained. V, J and clone size were drawn from that table, and D and trimming were deduced from the DNA. The sample table records 150,000 to 200,000 clones; almost 80% of these occur just once. The top ten clonotypes cover approximately 10% of the sample.

The sample was PBMCs. The TCR comes from a young man in good health and CMV-seropositive. The V and J genes are TRBV13 and TRBJ2-7, with no confident D gene call. CDR3 sequence: CASSLSSYEQYF. In nucleotides, the sequence is TGTGCCAGCAGCCTCAGCTCCTACGAGCAGTACTTC.